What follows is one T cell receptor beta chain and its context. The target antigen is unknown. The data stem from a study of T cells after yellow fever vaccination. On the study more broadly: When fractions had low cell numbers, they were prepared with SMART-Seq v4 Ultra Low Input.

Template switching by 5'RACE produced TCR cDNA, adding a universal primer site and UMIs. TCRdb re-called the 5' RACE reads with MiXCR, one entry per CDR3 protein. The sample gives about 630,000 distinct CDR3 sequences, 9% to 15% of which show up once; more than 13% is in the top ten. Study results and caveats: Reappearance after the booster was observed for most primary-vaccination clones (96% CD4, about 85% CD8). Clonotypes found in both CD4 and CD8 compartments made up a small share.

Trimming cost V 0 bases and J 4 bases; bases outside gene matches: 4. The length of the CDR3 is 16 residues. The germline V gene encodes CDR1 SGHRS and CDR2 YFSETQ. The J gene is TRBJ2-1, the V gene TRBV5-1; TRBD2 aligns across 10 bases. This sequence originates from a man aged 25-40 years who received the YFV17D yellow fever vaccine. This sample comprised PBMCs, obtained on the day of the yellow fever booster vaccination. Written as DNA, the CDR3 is TGCGCCAGCAGCTTGGTAGCGGGAGGTATATACAATGAGCAGTTCTTC. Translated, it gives CASSLVAGGIYNEQFF.